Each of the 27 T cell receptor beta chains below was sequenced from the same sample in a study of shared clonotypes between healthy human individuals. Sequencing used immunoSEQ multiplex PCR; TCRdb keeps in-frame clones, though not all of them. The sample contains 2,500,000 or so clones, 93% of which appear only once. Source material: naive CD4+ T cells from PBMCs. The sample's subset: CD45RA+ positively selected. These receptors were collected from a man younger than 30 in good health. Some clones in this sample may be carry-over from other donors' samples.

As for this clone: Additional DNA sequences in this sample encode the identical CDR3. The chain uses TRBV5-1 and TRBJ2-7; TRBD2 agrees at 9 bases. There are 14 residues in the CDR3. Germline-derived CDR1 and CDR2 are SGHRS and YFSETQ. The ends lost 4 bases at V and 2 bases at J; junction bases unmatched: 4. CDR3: CASSRLAGPYEQYF. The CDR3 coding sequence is TGCGCCAGCAGCCGGCTAGCGGGACCCTACGAGCAGTACTTC. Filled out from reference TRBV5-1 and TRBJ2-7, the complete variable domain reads KAGVTQTPRYLIKTRGQQVTLSCSPISGHRSVSWYQQTPGQGLQFLFEYFSETQRNKGNFPGRFSGRQFSNSRSEMNVSTLELGDSALYLCASSRLAGPYEQYFGPGTRLTVT.

The CDR3 is CASSSQQGSRGYTF. Written as DNA, the CDR3 is TGTGCCAGCAGCTCCCAGCAGGGTTCCCGGGGCTACACCTTC. The rearrangement joins TRBV7-2 to TRBJ1-2, with D maybe TRBD1 (5 bases). V was cut by 4 bases and J by 8 bases, with 17 bases left in between. CDR3 length: 14 amino acids. From germline, CDR1 is SGHTA and CDR2 FQGNSA.

CDR3 amino acids: CASSPFGSGELFF. The CDR3 DNA is TGTGCCAGCAGCCCCTTTGGGTCCGGGGAGCTGTTTTTT. J is TRBJ2-2 and V is TRBV7-6; D not resolved. V lost 5 bases and J lost 6, with 10 bases in between. Germline V CDR1 and CDR2: SGHVS, FNYEAQ. This CDR3 is built from 13 residues.

The CDR3 coding sequence is TGCGCCAGCAGCCAGGTAAGCGGGATTCCGTACGAGCAGTACTTC. As protein: CASSQVSGIPYEQYF. The chain carries TRBV5-1 and TRBJ2-7; 7 positions match TRBD2. The CDR3 contains 15 residues. Germline trimming cut 4 bases from V and 4 bases from J; bases unmatched to any gene: 11. Germline V CDR1 and CDR2: SGHRS, YFSETQ.

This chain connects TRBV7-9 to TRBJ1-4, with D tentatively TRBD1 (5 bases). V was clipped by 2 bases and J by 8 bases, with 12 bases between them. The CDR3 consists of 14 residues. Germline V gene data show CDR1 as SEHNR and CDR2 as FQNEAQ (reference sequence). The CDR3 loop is CASSLRGEEEKLFF. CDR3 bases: TGTGCCAGCAGCTTACGGGGGGAGGAGGAAAAACTGTTTTTT.

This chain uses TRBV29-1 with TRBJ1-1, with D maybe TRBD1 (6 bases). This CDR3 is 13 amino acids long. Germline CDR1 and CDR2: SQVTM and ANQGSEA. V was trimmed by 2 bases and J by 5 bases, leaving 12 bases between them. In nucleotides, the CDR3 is TGCAGCGTTGAATCAGACAGGAGGACTGAAGCTTTCTTT. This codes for CSVESDRRTEAFF.

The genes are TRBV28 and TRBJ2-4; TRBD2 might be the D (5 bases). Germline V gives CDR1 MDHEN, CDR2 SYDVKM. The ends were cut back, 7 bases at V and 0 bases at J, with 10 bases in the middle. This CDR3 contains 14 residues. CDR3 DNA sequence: TGTGCCAGCAACGGGGAGATAGCCAAAAACATTCAGTACTTC. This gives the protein CASNGEIAKNIQYF.

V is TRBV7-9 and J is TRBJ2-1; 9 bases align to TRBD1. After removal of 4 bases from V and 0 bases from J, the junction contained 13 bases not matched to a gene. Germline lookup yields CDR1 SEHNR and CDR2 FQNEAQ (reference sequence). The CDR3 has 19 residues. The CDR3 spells CASSSPSGTGFNSYNEQFF. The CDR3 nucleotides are TGTGCCAGCAGCTCCCCATCCGGGACAGGGTTTAACTCCTACAATGAGCAGTTCTTC.

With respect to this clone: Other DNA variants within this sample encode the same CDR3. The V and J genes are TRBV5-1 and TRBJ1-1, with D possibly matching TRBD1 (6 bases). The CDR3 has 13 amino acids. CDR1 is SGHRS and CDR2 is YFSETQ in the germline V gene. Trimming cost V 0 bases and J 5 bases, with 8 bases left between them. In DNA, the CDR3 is TGCGCCAGCAGCTTGGAACAGGGAACTGAAGCTTTCTTT. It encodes CASSLEQGTEAFF.

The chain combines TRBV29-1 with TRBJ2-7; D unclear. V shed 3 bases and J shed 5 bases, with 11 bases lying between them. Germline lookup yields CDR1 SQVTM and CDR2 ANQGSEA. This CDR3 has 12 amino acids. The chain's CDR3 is CSVDRAGDEQYF. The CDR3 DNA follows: TGCAGCGTTGACCGGGCCGGAGACGAGCAGTACTTC.

DNA for the CDR3: TGTGCCATCAGTGAAGACCGGGTTATGAACACTGAAGCTTTCTTT. It encodes CAISEDRVMNTEAFF. The chain carries TRBV10-3 and TRBJ1-1, with unresolved D. The ends were cut back, 3 bases at V and 0 bases at J, with 11 bases in the middle. Per the germline V gene, CDR1 is ENHRY and CDR2 is SYGVKD. The CDR3 length is 15 residues.

The CDR3 loop reads CAIKAEGQGKTDTQYF. In DNA form, the CDR3 reads TGTGCCATCAAAGCCGAAGGACAGGGAAAGACAGATACGCAGTATTTT. This chain uses TRBV10-3 with TRBJ2-3, with 8 bases that match TRBD1. CDR1 ENHRY and CDR2 SYGVKD come from the germline V gene. Germline trimming cut 7 bases from V and 3 bases from J; bases unmatched to any gene: 12. The CDR3 length is 16 residues.

CDR3 in amino acids: CASSSGQGRTIDTQYF. CDR3 coding DNA: TGTGCCAGCAGCTCCGGACAGGGGAGGACAATAGATACGCAGTATTTT. J is TRBJ2-3 and V is TRBV7-3, with 9 nucleotides matching TRBD1. From germline, CDR1 is SGHTA and CDR2 FQGTGA. There are 16 residues in the CDR3. J gave up 5 bases and V 4 bases, and 10 bases lay outside the gene matches.

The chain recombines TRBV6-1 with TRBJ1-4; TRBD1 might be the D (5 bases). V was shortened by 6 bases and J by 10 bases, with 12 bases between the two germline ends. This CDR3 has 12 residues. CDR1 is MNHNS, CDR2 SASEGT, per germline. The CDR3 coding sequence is TGTGCCAGCAGGGGGTCGGGGCGAAAACTGTTTTTT. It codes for CASRGSGRKLFF.

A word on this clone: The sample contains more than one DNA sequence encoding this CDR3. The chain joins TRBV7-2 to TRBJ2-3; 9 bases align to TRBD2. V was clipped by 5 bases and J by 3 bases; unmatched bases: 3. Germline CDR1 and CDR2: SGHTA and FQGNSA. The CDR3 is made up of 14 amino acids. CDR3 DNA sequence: TGTGCCAGCAGCCCGGCGGGGGGGACAGATACGCAGTATTTT. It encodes CASSPAGGTDTQYF.

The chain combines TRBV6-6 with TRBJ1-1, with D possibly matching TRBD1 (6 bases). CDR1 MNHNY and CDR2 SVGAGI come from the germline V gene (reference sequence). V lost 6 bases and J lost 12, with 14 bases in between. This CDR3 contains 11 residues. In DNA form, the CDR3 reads TGTGCCAGCAGCGAGGCAGGGGTATCTTTCTTT. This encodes CASSEAGVSFF.

Here the CDR3 reads CASSPGLAGGNEQFF. As DNA, the CDR3 is TGTGCCAGCAGCCCGGGACTAGCGGGGGGCAATGAGCAGTTCTTC. This chain connects TRBV2 to TRBJ2-1, with TRBD2 matching 15 bases. This CDR3 is 15 amino acids long. CDR1 and CDR2 (germline): SNHLY, FYNNEI. The ends lost 6 bases at V and 6 bases at J; junction bases unmatched: 3. The variable domain in full, completed from reference TRBV2 and TRBJ2-1, reads EPEVTQTPSHQVTQMGQEVILRCVPISNHLYFYWYRQILGQKVEFLVSFYNNEISEKSEIFDDQFSVERPDGSNFTLKIRSTKLEDSAMYFCASSPGLAGGNEQFFGPGTRLTVL.

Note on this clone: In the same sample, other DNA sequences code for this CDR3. The CDR3 DNA is TGCGCCAGCAGCTTGGCAGGGAGGGGGGACACTGAAGCTTTCTTT. It codes for CASSLAGRGDTEAFF. The rearrangement uses TRBV5-1 and TRBJ1-1; weak D call: TRBD1 (6 bases). Per germline, CDR1 SGHRS and CDR2 YFSETQ. The CDR3 has 15 amino acids. Deletions cut 0 bases from V and 3 bases from J, with 12 bases between.

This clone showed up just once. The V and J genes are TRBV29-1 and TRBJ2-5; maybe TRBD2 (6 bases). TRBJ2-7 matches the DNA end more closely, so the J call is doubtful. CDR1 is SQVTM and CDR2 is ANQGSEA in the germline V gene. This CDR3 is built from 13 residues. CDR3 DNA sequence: TGCAGCGCCACGACAGTTGGGGGAGGCGAGCAGTACTTC. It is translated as CSATTVGGGEQYF.

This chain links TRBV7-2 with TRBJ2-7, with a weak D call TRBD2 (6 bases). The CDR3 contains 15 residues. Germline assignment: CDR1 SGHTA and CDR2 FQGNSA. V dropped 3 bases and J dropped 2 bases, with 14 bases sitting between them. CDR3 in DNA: TGTGCCAGCAGCTTTGGATTAGCGGAAACCTACGAGCAGTACTTC. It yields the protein CASSFGLAETYEQYF. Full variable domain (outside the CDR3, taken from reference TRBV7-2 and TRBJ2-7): GAGVSQSPSNKVTEKGKDVELRCDPISGHTALYWYRQSLGQGLEFLIYFQGNSAPDKSGLPSDRFSAERTGGSVSTLTIQRTQQEDSAVYLCASSFGLAETYEQYFGPGTRLTVT.

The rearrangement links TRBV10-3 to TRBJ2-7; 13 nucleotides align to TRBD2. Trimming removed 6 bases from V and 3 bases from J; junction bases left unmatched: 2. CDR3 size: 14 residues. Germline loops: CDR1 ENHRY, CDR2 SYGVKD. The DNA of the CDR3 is TGTGCCATCAGACGACTAGCGGGAGGCTACGAGCAGTACTTC. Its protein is CAIRRLAGGYEQYF.

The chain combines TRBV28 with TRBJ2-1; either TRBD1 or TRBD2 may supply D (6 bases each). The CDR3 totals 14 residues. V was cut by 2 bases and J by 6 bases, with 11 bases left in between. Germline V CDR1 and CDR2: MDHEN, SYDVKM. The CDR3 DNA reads TGTGCCAGCAGTTTAAGAGGGGGGAGCAATGAGCAGTTCTTC. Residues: CASSLRGGSNEQFF.

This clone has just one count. CDR3 region: CASSSTALNTGELFF. The CDR3 bases are TGTGCCAGCAGTTCGACAGCGTTGAACACCGGGGAGCTGTTTTTT. This chain connects TRBV28 to TRBJ2-2; a possible D gene is TRBD1 (5 bases). Germline CDR1 MDHEN, CDR2 SYDVKM. This CDR3 has 15 residues. Trimming took off 4 bases at V and 1 base at J, with 10 bases between the two ends.

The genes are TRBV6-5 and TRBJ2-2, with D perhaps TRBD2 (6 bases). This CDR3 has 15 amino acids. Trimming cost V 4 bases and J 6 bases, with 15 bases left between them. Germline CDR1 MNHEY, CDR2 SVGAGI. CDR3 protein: CASSLAGYGAGELFF. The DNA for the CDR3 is TGTGCCAGCAGTTTGGCGGGATATGGGGCCGGGGAGCTGTTTTTT.

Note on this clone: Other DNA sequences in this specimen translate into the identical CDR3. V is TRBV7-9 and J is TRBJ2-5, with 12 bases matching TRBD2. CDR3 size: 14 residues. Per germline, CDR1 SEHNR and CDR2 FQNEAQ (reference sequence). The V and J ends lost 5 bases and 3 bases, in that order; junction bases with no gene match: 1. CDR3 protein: CASSPSGREETQYF. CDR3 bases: TGTGCCAGCAGCCCTAGCGGGAGGGAAGAGACCCAGTACTTC.

CDR3 DNA: TGTGCCAGCAGTGTTTGGGGCGCGGGACCAGGTGAAGCTTTCTTT. Translation gives CASSVWGAGPGEAFF. V gene TRBV2 combines with J gene TRBJ1-1, with TRBD1 as a possible D gene (5 bases). This CDR3 region has 15 residues. V lost 4 bases, J lost 7 bases, and 19 bases lay in between. The germline V gene has CDR1 SNHLY and CDR2 FYNNEI. The full variable domain, its missing parts supplied by reference TRBV2 and TRBJ1-1, is EPEVTQTPSHQVTQMGQEVILRCVPISNHLYFYWYRQILGQKVEFLVSFYNNEISEKSEIFDDQFSVERPDGSNFTLKIRSTKLEDSAMYFCASSVWGAGPGEAFFGQGTRLTVV.

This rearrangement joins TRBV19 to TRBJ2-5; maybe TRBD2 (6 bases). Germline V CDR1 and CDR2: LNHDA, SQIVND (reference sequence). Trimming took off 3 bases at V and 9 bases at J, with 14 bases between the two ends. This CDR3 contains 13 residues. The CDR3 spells CASSIGQRGAQYF. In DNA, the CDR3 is TGTGCCAGTAGTATCGGCCAACGCGGGGCCCAGTACTTC.